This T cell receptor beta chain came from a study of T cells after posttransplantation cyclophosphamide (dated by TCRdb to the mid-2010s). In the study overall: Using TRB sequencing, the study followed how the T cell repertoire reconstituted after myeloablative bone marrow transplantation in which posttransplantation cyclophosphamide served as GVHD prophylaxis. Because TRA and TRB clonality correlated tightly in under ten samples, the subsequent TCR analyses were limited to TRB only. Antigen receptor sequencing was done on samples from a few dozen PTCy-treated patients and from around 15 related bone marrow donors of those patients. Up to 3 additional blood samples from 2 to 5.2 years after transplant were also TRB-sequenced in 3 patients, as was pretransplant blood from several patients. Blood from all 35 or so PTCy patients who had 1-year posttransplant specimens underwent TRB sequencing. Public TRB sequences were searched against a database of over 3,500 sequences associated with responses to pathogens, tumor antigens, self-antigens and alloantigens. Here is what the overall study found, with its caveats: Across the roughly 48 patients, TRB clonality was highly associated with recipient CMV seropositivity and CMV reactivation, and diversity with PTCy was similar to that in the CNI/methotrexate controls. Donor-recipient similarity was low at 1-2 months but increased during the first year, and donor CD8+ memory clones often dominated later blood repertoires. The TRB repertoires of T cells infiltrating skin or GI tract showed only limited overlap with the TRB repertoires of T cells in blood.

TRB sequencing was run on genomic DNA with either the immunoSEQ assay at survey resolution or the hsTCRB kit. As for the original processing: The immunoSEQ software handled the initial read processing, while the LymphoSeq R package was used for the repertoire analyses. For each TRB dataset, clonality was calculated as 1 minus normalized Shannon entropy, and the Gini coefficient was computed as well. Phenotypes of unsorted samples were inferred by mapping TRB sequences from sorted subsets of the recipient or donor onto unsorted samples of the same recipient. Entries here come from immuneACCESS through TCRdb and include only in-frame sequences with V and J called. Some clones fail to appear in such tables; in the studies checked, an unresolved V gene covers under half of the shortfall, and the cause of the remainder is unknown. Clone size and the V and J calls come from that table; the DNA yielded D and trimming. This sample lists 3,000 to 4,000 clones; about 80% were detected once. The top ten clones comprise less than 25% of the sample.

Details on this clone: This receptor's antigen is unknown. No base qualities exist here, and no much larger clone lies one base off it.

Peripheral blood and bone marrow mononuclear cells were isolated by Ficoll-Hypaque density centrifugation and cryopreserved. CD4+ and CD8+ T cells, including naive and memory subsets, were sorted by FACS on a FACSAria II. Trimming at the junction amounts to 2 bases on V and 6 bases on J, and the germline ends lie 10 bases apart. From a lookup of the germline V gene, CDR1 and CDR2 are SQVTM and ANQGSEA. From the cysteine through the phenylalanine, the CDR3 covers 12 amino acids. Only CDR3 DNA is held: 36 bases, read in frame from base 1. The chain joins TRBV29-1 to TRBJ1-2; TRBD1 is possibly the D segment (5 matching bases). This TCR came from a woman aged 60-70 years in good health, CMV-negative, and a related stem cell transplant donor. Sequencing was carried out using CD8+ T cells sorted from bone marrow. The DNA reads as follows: TGCAGCGTTGAAAGGGGAGGGGATGGCTACACCTTC. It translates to CSVERGGDGYTF. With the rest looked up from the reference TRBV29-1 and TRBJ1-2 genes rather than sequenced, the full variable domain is SAVISQKPSRDICQRGTSLTIQCQVDSQVTMMFWYRQQPGQSLTLIATANQGSEATYESGFVIDKFPISRPNLTFSTLTVSNMSPEDSSIYLCSVERGGDGYTFGSGTRLTVV.